The 10 T cell receptor beta chains below all came from one sample that was sequenced in a study of T cell repertoires in cytomegalovirus infection. These receptors have no identified antigens. TCRdb reprocessed the reads with MiXCR, giving one entry per CDR3 protein. The profile covers about 310,000 distinct CDR3 sequences, with just under 25% appearing a single time and approximately 12% taken by the ten largest. The source material was cultured PBMCs, sampled from culture after CMV antigen stimulation. The receptors derive from a human donor in good health (CMV status not recorded). Some clones in this sample may be carry-over from other donors' samples.

This clonotype was picked up a small number of times. The chain combines TRBV29-1 with TRBJ1-1; D is unresolved. Trimming stripped 4 bases from V and 2 bases from J, with 8 bases between. CDR1 is SQVTM, CDR2 ANQGSEA, per germline. CDR3 length equals 12 residues. CDR3 protein: CSVVWGNTEAFF. The CDR3 nucleotides read TGCAGCGTTGTATGGGGAAACACTGAAGCTTTCTTT.

At least ten counts were recorded for this clonotype. Here the CDR3 reads CASSRDRNEQFF. The CDR3 nucleotides read TGTGCCAGCAGCCGAGACAGAAATGAGCAGTTCTTC. The chain joins TRBV7-8 to TRBJ2-1, with a possible D match to TRBD1 (5 bases). The germline CDR1 and CDR2 sequences are SGHVS and FQNEAQ. The ends were cut back, 5 bases at V and 7 bases at J, with 9 bases in the middle. The CDR3 loop spans 12 amino acids.

In its sample, this clonotype was seen many times. The rearrangement uses TRBV7-2 and TRBJ1-1; perhaps TRBD1 as D (6 bases). CDR1 and CDR2 (germline): SGHTA, FQGNSA. This CDR3 is built from 13 residues. The V gene lost 5 bases and the J gene lost 7 bases, with 14 bases spanning the gap. The chain's CDR3 is CASSAREDSEAFF. The CDR3 DNA reads TGTGCCAGCAGCGCCCGTGAGGACAGTGAAGCTTTCTTT.

The V and J genes are TRBV15 and TRBJ2-6; no reliable D call. The length of the CDR3 is 17 residues. Trimming took off 0 bases at V and 1 base at J, with 10 bases between the two ends. Germline V gene lookup returns CDR1 LNHNV and CDR2 YYDKDF (reference sequence). CDR3 loop: CATSREGTVSGANVLTF. Here the CDR3 DNA reads TGTGCCACCAGCAGAGAGGGAACGGTGTCTGGGGCCAACGTCCTGACTTTC.

CDR3 DNA: TGCGCCAGCAGCCAAGGCACTAGAACAGATACGCAGTATTTT. It yields the protein CASSQGTRTDTQYF. The chain carries TRBV4-1 and TRBJ2-3, with D possibly matching TRBD2 (5 bases). Trimming cost V 1 base and J 3 bases, with 8 bases left between them. Per germline, CDR1 MGHRA and CDR2 YSYEKL. The CDR3 contains 14 residues.

The chain links TRBV5-1 to TRBJ2-3, with 7 bases lining up with TRBD1. The germline V gene encodes CDR1 SGHRS and CDR2 YFSETQ. CDR3 length equals 16 residues. J lost 0 bases, V lost 4 bases, and 8 bases had no gene match. The CDR3 DNA follows: TGCGCCAGCAGCCTACGGACAGGTTCTAGCACAGATACGCAGTATTTT. As protein: CASSLRTGSSTDTQYF.

The chain combines TRBV5-5 with TRBJ2-7; the match to TRBD1 covers 9 bases. Germline loops: CDR1 SGHKS, CDR2 YYEKEE (reference sequence). Trimming took 4 bases from V and 4 from J; bases not matched to a gene: 18. The CDR3 runs 18 residues. The chain's CDR3 is CASSTSTSGTGLLYEQYF. CDR3 nucleotide sequence: TGTGCCAGCAGCACATCTACCTCCGGGACAGGGTTATTATACGAGCAGTACTTC.

In this sample, this clonotype turned up a few times. This sequence joins TRBV7-2 and TRBJ2-1, with TRBD1 matching over 11 bases. V trimming: 7 bases; J trimming: 10 bases; junction bases outside the gene matches: 12. The germline V gene encodes CDR1 SGHTA and CDR2 FQGNSA. The CDR3 has 15 amino acids. The CDR3 here is CASILPGQGGLEQFF. DNA for the CDR3: TGTGCCAGCATCCTTCCGGGACAGGGGGGGTTGGAGCAGTTCTTC.

This clonotype has a count of ten or more. V is TRBV4-1 and J is TRBJ2-3; D remains unclear. V was cut by 1 base and J by 3 bases, with 14 bases left in between. The CDR3 runs 16 residues. CDR1 is MGHRA and CDR2 is YSYEKL in the germline V gene. CDR3 sequence (DNA): TGCGCCAGCAGCCAAGCCAATATGGGTTTTACAGATACGCAGTATTTT. Amino acids: CASSQANMGFTDTQYF.

V is TRBV4-3 and J is TRBJ2-4; D not resolved. This CDR3 is 15 amino acids long. Germline V CDR1 and CDR2: LGHNA, YSLEER. The ends were cut back, 0 bases at V and 7 bases at J, with 13 bases in the middle. As DNA, the CDR3 is TGCGCCAGCAGCCAAGAGTTCATGTACCTGAACATTCAGTACTTC. Translating gives CASSQEFMYLNIQYF.